The source of this T cell receptor (beta chain) is a study of blood T cell repertoires in COVID-19. Study in general: The United States, Italy and Spain were the sources of the acute and convalescent COVID-19 samples. Sources were T cells, B-cell-depleted T cells, or PBMCs; the material itself was cDNA or gDNA.

The study drew participants aged about 18 to 89 years from fewer than 30 US areas. Under the authors' procedure: For nucleated cells, counts were estimated from reference gene primer amplification. Using immunoSEQ multiplex PCR, the repertoire was profiled, and TCRdb retains in-frame clones only, with some absent. D and trimming come from the DNA, and the V and J calls and clone size come from that table. The sample records 210,000 or so clones, over 70% being singletons. CDR3 size: 18 residues. Losses at the gene ends were 4 bases for V and 5 bases for J; bases not matched to a gene: 13. Per germline, CDR1 LNHDA and CDR2 SQIVND (reference sequence).

This clonotype originated in a woman aged 25 to 39 who had been exposed to COVID-19. The rearrangement joins TRBV19 to TRBJ2-5, with 13 nucleotides matching TRBD2. Sequences were obtained from PBMCs or T cells enriched from blood (not recorded which). The CDR3 sequence is CASSNRTSGSRRGETQYF. The CDR3 coding sequence is TGTGCCAGTAGTAACAGGACTAGCGGGAGCCGGAGGGGGGAGACCCAGTACTTC.